This T cell receptor beta chain was found in a study of T cells in Graves' hyperthyroidism and ophthalmopathy. The germline V and J ends were trimmed by 7 bases and 7 bases, with 11 bases remaining between them. This CDR3 has 12 amino acids. The investigators amplified TCR beta CDR3 regions from RNA transcripts. First-round RT-PCR targeting the TCR CDR3 was performed with the HTBI primer set. One entry per CDR3 protein, called by TCRdb with MiXCR from the multiplex PCR reads. Of fewer than 850,000 distinct CDR3 sequences in the sample, around 15% were seen once. Fresh peripheral blood, about 9.9 ml, yielded the PBMCs.

This clonotype originated in a man aged 45-65 years with Graves' hyperthyroidism. The V gene is TRBV12-3 or TRBV12-4, the J gene TRBJ1-5; D remains ambiguous. The sample comprised blood. The CDR3 bases are TGTGCCAGCACCCGGGGTGCGCAGCCCCAGCATTTT. Its translation: CASTRGAQPQHF.